Below, 9 T cell receptor beta chains from the same sample are listed, as sequenced in a study of OX40 agonist ivuxolimab in advanced cancers. Measured with immunoSEQ multiplex PCR; TCRdb has only the in-frame clones, and not every one. The repertoire holds some 97,000 clones, with 90% as singletons. The sample in question was CD4+ or CD8+ T cells sorted from blood, obtained in a trial of the OX40 agonist ivuxolimab. The receptors were sampled from an adult with an advanced solid tumor such as melanoma, head and neck, liver or kidney cancer.

This clone was recorded once. The chain carries TRBV2 and TRBJ2-1; possibly TRBD2 for D (6 bases). The V end lost 3 bases, the J end lost 2 bases, and 11 bases lay between the germline ends. Germline V gene sequence: CDR1 SNHLY, CDR2 FYNNEI. The CDR3 is 15 residues long. Written as DNA, the CDR3 is TGTGCCAGCAGTGATAAAGCGGGTACCTACAATGAGCAGTTCTTC. It translates to CASSDKAGTYNEQFF.

The CDR3 bases are TGTGCCAGCAGCCCCATTGTAGAGACCCAGTACTTC. Translation: CASSPIVETQYF. The chain combines TRBV2 with TRBJ2-5; D call uncertain. The CDR3 runs 12 residues. Deletions cut 6 bases from V and 4 bases from J, with 9 bases between. Germline assignment: CDR1 SNHLY and CDR2 FYNNEI.

This clone has a handful of counts. The chain is built from TRBV5-1 and TRBJ1-3; 10 bases agree with TRBD1. There are 18 residues in the CDR3. J was trimmed by 0 bases and V by 2 bases; bases with no gene match: 8. Germline V CDR1 and CDR2: SGHRS, YFSETQ. CDR3: CASSLGDRGPISGNTIYF. For the CDR3, the DNA is TGCGCCAGCAGCTTAGGGGACAGGGGACCAATCTCTGGAAACACCATATATTTT. The complete variable domain, with remaining parts taken from reference TRBV5-1 and TRBJ1-3, reads KAGVTQTPRYLIKTRGQQVTLSCSPISGHRSVSWYQQTPGQGLQFLFEYFSETQRNKGNFPGRFSGRQFSNSRSEMNVSTLELGDSALYLCASSLGDRGPISGNTIYFGEGSWLTVV.

The genes are TRBV7-9 and TRBJ1-1; tentative D call: TRBD1 (5 bases). This CDR3 region has 12 residues. Trimming took 5 bases from V and 3 from J, leaving 7 bases between them. Germline values: CDR1 SEHNR, CDR2 FQNEAQ (reference sequence). The CDR3 loop reads CASSPGYTEAFF. The CDR3 DNA reads TGTGCCAGCAGCCCAGGGTACACTGAAGCTTTCTTT.

The rearrangement uses TRBV5-1 and TRBJ2-7; D not certain. V lost 3 bases, J lost 0 bases, and 10 bases lay in between. This CDR3 spans 14 amino acids. Germline V gene sequence: CDR1 SGHRS, CDR2 YFSETQ. The chain's CDR3 is CASSSDGSSYEQYF. The CDR3 coding sequence is TGCGCCAGCAGCTCGGACGGAAGCTCCTACGAGCAGTACTTC.

The V and J genes are TRBV9 and TRBJ2-5; 10 bases are a match to TRBD1. The CDR3 has 16 amino acids. Trimming removed 0 bases from V and 4 bases from J; junction bases left unmatched: 6. Germline V CDR1 and CDR2: SGDLS, YYNGEE. CDR3 sequence (DNA): TGTGCCAGCAGCGTAGACCGGGACAGGGGCGGAGAGACCCAGTACTTC. It yields the protein CASSVDRDRGGETQYF.

CDR3 sequence (DNA): TGTGCCTGGAGTAATCATAATACAGGGGCGCAGAGCACCGGGGAGCTGTTTTTT. Its translation is CAWSNHNTGAQSTGELFF. The chain links TRBV30 to TRBJ2-2, with TRBD1 matching 7 bases. The trim removed 2 bases at V and 4 bases at J, leaving 16 bases unmatched. Germline V lookup: CDR1 GTSNPN, CDR2 SVGIG (reference sequence). The CDR3 spans 18 residues. The full variable domain, with the rest looked up from reference TRBV30 and TRBJ2-2, is SQTIHQWPATLVQPVGSPLSLECTVEGTSNPNLYWYRQAAGRGLQLLFYSVGIGQISSEVPQNLSASRPQDRQFILSSKKLLLSDSGFYLCAWSNHNTGAQSTGELFFGEGSRLTVL.

The chain is built from TRBV6-5 and TRBJ2-3; 7 bases fit TRBD2. The CDR3 consists of 14 residues. V dropped 6 bases and J dropped 2; count of bases not matched to a gene: 5. Germline V CDR1 and CDR2: MNHEY, SVGAGI. CDR3 region: CASREGRVTDTQYF. The CDR3 DNA sequence: TGTGCCAGCAGGGAGGGGAGGGTCACAGATACGCAGTATTTT.

This chain connects TRBV18 to TRBJ2-7; D possibly uses TRBD1 or TRBD2 (5 bases each). CDR1 KGHSH and CDR2 LQKENI come from the germline V gene. With 3 bases removed from V and 2 bases from J, the gap between germline ends came to 11 bases. This CDR3 contains 14 residues. CDR3 protein: CASSPGRATYEQYF. The CDR3 DNA sequence: TGTGCCAGCTCACCGGGACGGGCAACCTACGAGCAGTACTTC.